Listed below are T cell receptor beta chains from one sample, sequenced in a study of T-cell memory formation after mild COVID-19. TCRdb fed the 5' RACE reads into MiXCR, producing one record per CDR3 protein. Here the sample spans 380,000 or so distinct CDR3 sequences, approximately 14% being singletons. Sequencing was carried out using PBMCs or a T cell subset sorted from them (not recorded which). The receptors come from a man younger than 35 who had mild COVID-19 (a few samples of this study predate the infection). Cell type and time point are not known. The CDR3 runs from the conserved cysteine through the conserved F or W. A D gene is named only where the DNA matches it firmly. Some rows mark clone size as missing; the rest say once, few, many or name a class of expanded clone.

j_gene: TRBJ2-5
v_gene: TRBV7-7
len: 16
abundance: few
d_gene: TRBD2
CDR3aa: CASSLAPRGSQETQYF
CDR3nt: TGTGCTAGCAGCTTGGCTCCGCGGGGGTCCCAAGAGACCCAGTACTTC

j_gene: TRBJ2-1
v_gene: TRBV18
len: 12
abundance: NA
d_gene: NA
CDR3aa: CASRDTRGEQFF
CDR3nt: TGTGCCTCACGGGACACGAGGGGTGAGCAGTTCTTC

j_gene: TRBJ1-1
v_gene: TRBV3-1
len: 15
abundance: few
d_gene: TRBD1
CDR3aa: CASRENRGPEDPAFF
CDR3nt: TGTGCCAGCAGGGAAAATAGGGGGCCCGAGGATCCGGCTTTCTTT

j_gene: TRBJ2-1
v_gene: TRBV29-1
len: 12
abundance: few
d_gene: NA
CDR3aa: CSVAWSYNEQFF
CDR3nt: TGCAGCGTGGCCTGGTCCTACAATGAGCAGTTCTTC

j_gene: TRBJ2-2
v_gene: TRBV7-2
len: 12
abundance: NA
d_gene: NA
CDR3aa: CASSWTTGELFF
CDR3nt: TGTGCCAGCAGCTGGACGACCGGGGAGCTGTTTTTT

j_gene: TRBJ1-5
v_gene: TRBV2
len: 15
abundance: NA
d_gene: NA
CDR3aa: CASSEGHYSNQPQHF
CDR3nt: TGTGCCAGCAGTGAAGGACATTATAGCAATCAGCCCCAGCATTTT

j_gene: TRBJ2-1
v_gene: TRBV28
len: 13
abundance: NA
d_gene: NA
CDR3aa: CASSLSGLLPQFF
CDR3nt: TGTGCCAGCAGTTTATCAGGCCTCCTCCCCCAGTTCTTC

j_gene: TRBJ2-5
v_gene: TRBV6-5
len: 15
abundance: NA
d_gene: NA
CDR3aa: CASSYSTGGEETQYF
CDR3nt: TGTGCCAGCAGTTACTCGACGGGCGGAGAAGAGACCCAGTACTTC

j_gene: TRBJ1-2
v_gene: TRBV27
len: 14
abundance: NA
d_gene: TRBD1
CDR3aa: CASSFNRGLDGYTF
CDR3nt: TGTGCCAGCAGTTTCAACAGGGGGCTGGATGGCTACACCTTC

j_gene: TRBJ2-3
v_gene: TRBV7-3
len: 15
abundance: few
d_gene: NA
CDR3aa: CASRKTGMSTDTQYF
CDR3nt: TGTGCCAGCAGAAAAACAGGAATGAGCACAGATACGCAGTATTTT

j_gene: TRBJ2-5
v_gene: TRBV12-3/TRBV12-4
len: 15
abundance: NA
d_gene: NA
CDR3aa: CASSLAAGNQETQYF
CDR3nt: TGTGCCAGCAGTTTAGCGGCAGGCAATCAAGAGACCCAGTACTTC

j_gene: TRBJ2-2
v_gene: TRBV7-9
len: 14
abundance: few
d_gene: NA
CDR3aa: CASSHEWDPGELFF
CDR3nt: TGTGCCAGCAGCCATGAGTGGGACCCCGGGGAGCTGTTTTTT

j_gene: TRBJ2-3
v_gene: TRBV7-8
len: 16
abundance: NA
d_gene: NA
CDR3aa: CASSLGRDSLGNTQYF
CDR3nt: TGTGCCAGCAGCTTAGGCCGGGACTCTCTCGGGAATACGCAGTATTTT

j_gene: TRBJ1-1
v_gene: TRBV4-1
len: 15
abundance: NA
d_gene: TRBD1
CDR3aa: CASSHRQGAFTEAFF
CDR3nt: TGCGCCAGCAGCCACCGACAGGGGGCTTTCACTGAAGCTTTCTTT

j_gene: TRBJ1-2
v_gene: TRBV7-2
len: 15
abundance: NA
d_gene: NA
CDR3aa: CASSPRDGATYGYTF
CDR3nt: TGTGCCAGCAGCCCTAGGGACGGAGCTACCTATGGCTACACCTTC

j_gene: TRBJ1-1
v_gene: TRBV11-2
len: 18
abundance: NA
d_gene: NA
CDR3aa: CASSLPPGGARFDTEAFF
CDR3nt: TGTGCCAGCAGCCTACCCCCGGGGGGCGCGAGGTTCGACACTGAAGCTTTCTTT

j_gene: TRBJ2-5
v_gene: TRBV10-3
len: 13
abundance: few
d_gene: NA
CDR3aa: CAIAGVGFETQYF
CDR3nt: TGTGCCATCGCAGGCGTAGGGTTTGAGACCCAGTACTTC

j_gene: TRBJ2-2
v_gene: TRBV2
len: 13
abundance: few
d_gene: NA
CDR3aa: CARSGLFNGELFF
CDR3nt: TGTGCCCGTAGCGGACTATTCAACGGGGAGCTGTTTTTT

j_gene: TRBJ2-3
v_gene: TRBV7-2
len: 14
abundance: NA
d_gene: TRBD2
CDR3aa: CASSPLTSGDTQYF
CDR3nt: TGTGCCAGCAGCCCCCTCACTAGCGGAGATACGCAGTATTTT

j_gene: TRBJ2-7
v_gene: TRBV10-3
len: 15
abundance: NA
d_gene: TRBD1
CDR3aa: CAIREVETGLYEQYF
CDR3nt: TGTGCCATCAGGGAGGTGGAGACAGGGCTTTACGAGCAGTACTTC

j_gene: TRBJ2-7
v_gene: TRBV7-9
len: 14
abundance: NA
d_gene: TRBD1
CDR3aa: CASSPWTGLDEQYF
CDR3nt: TGTGCCAGCAGCCCCTGGACAGGGCTCGACGAGCAGTACTTC

j_gene: TRBJ1-1
v_gene: TRBV6-5
len: 14
abundance: few
d_gene: NA
CDR3aa: CASRPVNPNTEAFF
CDR3nt: TGTGCCAGCAGGCCGGTTAATCCGAACACTGAAGCTTTCTTT

j_gene: TRBJ1-1
v_gene: TRBV27
len: 13
abundance: many
d_gene: NA
CDR3aa: CASGALGPSGAFF
CDR3nt: TGTGCCAGCGGGGCCCTAGGACCGTCTGGGGCTTTCTTT

j_gene: TRBJ1-1
v_gene: TRBV7-9
len: 16
abundance: few
d_gene: TRBD1
CDR3aa: CASSLKSQGAYTEAFF
CDR3nt: TGTGCCAGCAGCTTAAAATCGCAGGGGGCTTACACTGAAGCTTTCTTT